Sequencing of this T cell receptor (beta chain) was carried out in a study of vaccination and CD4 T cells after COVID-19. Study outcomes and limitations: Relatively few convalescent patients and no early post-infection timepoints were analyzed.

Treatment given: approximately nine-day PBMC culture with coronavirus spike peptide pools or control peptides (ViraFEST assay). ViraFEST relied on peptide pools to expand antigen-specific T cells; the TCRs were sequenced afterward. Note on this clonotype: No antigen is known for it.

Cultured CD4+ T-cell DNA underwent Oncomine TCR Beta short-read sequencing. TCRdb itself ran the PCR reads through MiXCR, one entry per CDR3 protein. The repertoire holds 15,000 to 20,000 distinct CDR3 sequences, with under 80% as singletons. Sequencing used CD4+ T cells from blood, cultured in vitro. The sequence derives from a human donor who had recovered from COVID-19.

The CDR3 DNA reads TGTGCCAGGTTCCGGGACAGAAGCTCCTACGAGCAGTACTTC. Its translation is CARFRDRSSYEQYF. The V call is TRBV6-1, the J call TRBJ2-7, with 7 bases lining up with TRBD1. The CDR3 loop spans 14 amino acids. Germline lookup yields CDR1 MNHNS and CDR2 SASEGT. Losses at the gene ends were 9 bases for V and 0 bases for J; bases not matched to a gene: 8.